This T cell receptor beta chain stems from a study of cytomegalovirus exposure and HLA in healthy donors. There are 15 residues in the CDR3. V was clipped by 0 bases and J by 8 bases, with 14 bases between them. Germline CDR1 SGHAT, CDR2 FQNNGV. Researchers ran the PCR with 60 Vbeta and 13 Jbeta primers. Data came from immunoSEQ multiplex PCR; TCRdb stores just in-frame clones and leaves some out. This sample has some 97,000 clones, with about 74% found just once. The TCR comes from a woman aged 18-29 years in good health and CMV-seropositive. The sequenced sample consisted of PBMCs. V is TRBV11-2 and J is TRBJ2-1; the D gene is possibly TRBD1 (6 bases). CDR3 sequence reads: CASSLDQGGMDEQFF. CDR3 bases: TGTGCCAGCAGCTTAGATCAAGGGGGAATGGATGAGCAGTTCTTC.